This T cell receptor (beta chain) was identified during a study of control samples from healthy donors and cancer patients. Measured with immunoSEQ multiplex PCR; TCRdb has only the in-frame clones, and not every one. This table holds about 69,000 clones, more than 70% found once. The sequence derives from a man aged 60 to 75 with colorectal cancer. The sample taken for sequencing was PBMCs.

CDR3 protein: CASSGPGYEQYF. The CDR3 DNA follows: TGTGCCAGCAGCGGGCCTGGGTACGAGCAGTACTTC. The chain carries TRBV7-2 and TRBJ2-7; D call uncertain. Germline V gives CDR1 SGHTA, CDR2 FQGNSA. Deletions cut 5 bases from V and 4 bases from J, with 9 bases between. The CDR3 consists of 12 residues.